The next 28 T cell receptor beta chains were all read from a single sample in a study of blood T cell repertoires in COVID-19. This table comes from immunoSEQ multiplex PCR, and its TCRdb copy is limited to in-frame clones, with some not included. The table records about 98,000 clones, roughly 80% of them present only once. The sequencing input was peripheral blood. These TCRs come from an elderly woman with acute or convalescent COVID-19.

The rearrangement links TRBV5-8 to TRBJ1-3; D gene ambiguous. Trimming took 4 bases from V and 4 from J, leaving 18 bases between them. The CDR3 is made up of 16 amino acids. Per germline, CDR1 SGHTS and CDR2 YDEGEE. The CDR3 region is CASSLRAKEVGNTIYF. The CDR3 DNA sequence: TGTGCCAGCAGCCTGCGGGCCAAAGAAGTCGGAAACACCATATATTTT.

The rearrangement joins TRBV2 to TRBJ2-1; possible D gene TRBD1, 6 bases. The CDR3 runs to 13 residues. Between the trimmed V and J ends, which lost 4 bases and 6 bases, there was a span of 10 bases. The germline gives CDR1 SNHLY, CDR2 FYNNEI. The CDR3 region is CASSGGRINEQFF. The CDR3 region has the DNA TGTGCCAGCAGTGGGGGGCGGATCAATGAGCAGTTCTTC.

This clone was recorded only once. The chain couples TRBV19 to TRBJ1-3; possibly TRBD1 for D (5 bases). V was pared by 3 bases and J by 0 bases, with 12 bases between. Germline CDR1 is LNHDA and CDR2 is SQIVND (reference sequence). The CDR3 consists of 16 residues. The CDR3 region is CASSIGGDLSGNTIYF. CDR3 DNA sequence: TGTGCCAGTAGTATTGGCGGGGACCTCTCTGGAAACACCATATATTTT.

The genes are TRBV3-1 (or the pseudogene TRBV3-2) and TRBJ2-7; possible D gene TRBD1, 5 bases. V was trimmed by 1 base and J by 6 bases, leaving 13 bases between them. The CDR3 runs 14 residues. The germline CDR1 and CDR2 sequences are LGHDT and YNNKEL (reference sequence). The CDR3 region has the DNA TGTGCCAGCAGCCAAGTGGGGCTGTTGGGCGAGCAGTACTTC. Amino acid sequence: CASSQVGLLGEQYF.

This chain links TRBV20-1 with TRBJ2-7; weak D call: TRBD1 (6 bases). This CDR3 has 13 amino acids. Trimming left V 3 bases short and J 3 bases short, with 12 bases between. Germline loops: CDR1 DFQATT, CDR2 SNEGSKA (reference sequence). The CDR3 DNA reads as TGCAGTGCTAGTGGCACAGGGAACTACGAGCAGTACTTC. Amino acids: CSASGTGNYEQYF.

V usage is TRBV2 and J usage is TRBJ1-2, with 10 nucleotides matching TRBD1. The CDR3 extends over 15 amino acids. V was pared by 6 bases and J by 2 bases, with 6 bases of the junction left unmatched. Germline V gene sequence: CDR1 SNHLY, CDR2 FYNNEI. The CDR3 DNA reads as TGTGCCAGCAGACGGACAGGGGGTTTGAACTATGGCTACACCTTC. Translation: CASRRTGGLNYGYTF.

This clone was counted only a few times. The CDR3 DNA reads TGTGCCAGTAGTAGCGCCCGCGCGGGGGGCAGCAATCAGCCCCAGCATTTT. This codes for CASSSARAGGSNQPQHF. The chain carries TRBV19 and TRBJ1-5; the D gene is possibly TRBD1 (6 bases). V was cut by 4 bases and J by 1 base, with 17 bases left in between. The CDR3 is 17 residues long. Germline loops: CDR1 LNHDA, CDR2 SQIVND (reference sequence). Combining the CDR3 with reference TRBV19 and TRBJ1-5 gives the whole variable domain DGGITQSPKYLFRKEGQNVTLSCEQNLNHDAMYWYRQDPGQGLRLIYYSQIVNDFQKGDIAEGYSVSREKKESFPLTVTSAQKNPTAFYLCASSSARAGGSNQPQHFGDGTRLSIL.

This clone was detected once. This chain connects TRBV9 to TRBJ2-1; 10 nucleotides match TRBD1. The CDR3 runs 16 residues. Germline CDR1 reads SGDLS; CDR2 reads YYNGEE. Trimming removed 0 bases from V and 7 bases from J; junction bases left unmatched: 7. The CDR3 spells CASSVVPTGGYNEQFF. As DNA, the CDR3 is TGTGCCAGCAGCGTAGTCCCGACAGGGGGCTATAATGAGCAGTTCTTC.

V gene TRBV5-6 combines with J gene TRBJ1-6, with D unclear. The germline V gene encodes CDR1 SGHDT and CDR2 YYEEEE. This CDR3 spans 15 amino acids. Trimming removed 0 bases at V and 9 bases at J, with 13 bases between. CDR3 sequence: CASSLDVRAGSPLHF. As DNA, the CDR3 is TGTGCCAGCAGCTTGGACGTGCGGGCGGGTTCACCCCTCCACTTT.

CDR3 protein: CASSTGQGFYQPQHF. The CDR3, as DNA: TGTGCCAGTAGTACGGGACAGGGTTTCTATCAGCCCCAGCATTTT. The chain joins TRBV19 to TRBJ1-5; 9 bases are shared with TRBD1. Germline assignment: CDR1 LNHDA and CDR2 SQIVND (reference sequence). CDR3 length: 15 residues. With 4 bases clipped from V and 5 bases from J, the junction kept 6 bases outside the gene matches.

The CDR3 DNA sequence: TGCAGTGCACTAGACGTGGAAGCTTTCTTT. Its translation: CSALDVEAFF. The rearrangement uses TRBV20-1 and TRBJ1-1; no definite D call. Germline CDR1 reads DFQATT; CDR2 reads SNEGSKA (reference sequence). Trimming removed 6 bases at V and 8 bases at J, with 10 bases between. The CDR3 sequence is 10 residues long.

V is TRBV6-6 and J is TRBJ1-5; 7 nucleotides match TRBD1. The CDR3 runs 18 residues. Trimming removed 5 bases from V and 7 bases from J; junction bases left unmatched: 20. CDR1 and CDR2 from the germline V gene are MNHNY and SVGAGI (reference sequence). In nucleotides, the CDR3 is TGTGCCAGCAGTCCAAGGACAGGTTTCGTCGGGGGTAACCAGCCCCAGCATTTT. Its protein product is CASSPRTGFVGGNQPQHF.

This chain uses TRBV6-5 with TRBJ1-1, with D uncertain. From germline, CDR1 is MNHEY and CDR2 SVGAGI. CDR3 length: 15 residues. V lost 2 bases and J lost 0, with 10 bases in between. Written as DNA, the CDR3 is TGTGCCAGCAGTTACGAAGGAGCCATGAACACTGAAGCTTTCTTT. Its protein product is CASSYEGAMNTEAFF.

The chain uses TRBV19 and TRBJ2-1; weak D call: TRBD1 (6 bases). The CDR3 extends over 13 amino acids. Germline-derived CDR1 and CDR2 are LNHDA and SQIVND (reference sequence). V was shortened by 7 bases and J by 6 bases, with 13 bases between the two germline ends. CDR3 in amino acids: CASKQGSSNEQFF. Here the CDR3 DNA reads TGTGCCAGTAAACAGGGTAGCAGCAATGAGCAGTTCTTC.

The J gene is TRBJ2-1, the V gene TRBV7-9; D may be TRBD1 (6 bases). CDR3 size: 15 residues. Trimming pared 2 bases from V and 9 bases from J, leaving 17 bases between. Germline V CDR1 and CDR2: SEHNR, FQNEAQ (reference sequence). The CDR3 bases are TGTGCCAGCAGCTTATGGATACCAGGGGTAGGTGAGCAGTTCTTC. Translation gives CASSLWIPGVGEQFF.

This clone appeared a few times. The chain carries TRBV5-1 and TRBJ2-1, with 9 bases matching TRBD2. Germline V lookup: CDR1 SGHRS, CDR2 YFSETQ. The V and J ends lost 0 bases and 10 bases, in that order; junction bases with no gene match: 8. The CDR3 is 15 residues long. The CDR3 sequence is CASSLGSGGSSEQFF. As DNA, the CDR3 is TGCGCCAGCAGCTTGGGCAGCGGGGGGTCGTCGGAGCAGTTCTTC.

This clone was found a few times. The rearrangement links TRBV9 to TRBJ1-2; TRBD1 might be the D (5 bases). The CDR3 is made up of 17 amino acids. V dropped 0 bases and J dropped 2 bases, with 17 bases sitting between them. Germline-derived CDR1 and CDR2 are SGDLS and YYNGEE. CDR3 protein: CASSVGTGQSRNYGYTF. The CDR3 DNA reads TGTGCCAGCAGCGTAGGAACAGGCCAAAGCAGGAACTATGGCTACACCTTC.

The CDR3 loop is CASSAGHSGNTIYF. The DNA of the CDR3 is TGTGCCAGCAGCGCAGGACACTCTGGAAACACCATATATTTT. The chain combines TRBV9 with TRBJ1-3; D perhaps matches TRBD1 (5 bases). Germline V lookup: CDR1 SGDLS, CDR2 YYNGEE. Trimming pared 3 bases from V and 0 bases from J, leaving 7 bases between. This CDR3 has 14 residues.

The rearrangement joins TRBV30 to TRBJ1-1; TRBD1 agrees at 10 bases. V dropped 5 bases and J dropped 5; count of bases not matched to a gene: 5. The germline gives CDR1 GTSNPN, CDR2 SVGIG (reference sequence). CDR3 size: 13 residues. For the CDR3, the DNA is TGTGCCTGGGCCGGACAGGGGGGGACTGAAGCTTTCTTT. Translating gives CAWAGQGGTEAFF.

This chain connects TRBV10-3 to TRBJ2-5; 10 bases map to TRBD1. There are 15 residues in the CDR3. Trimming cost V 4 bases and J 4 bases; bases outside gene matches: 6. Germline V gene data show CDR1 as ENHRY and CDR2 as SYGVKD. The CDR3 region is CAISATGGLGETQYF. The DNA of the CDR3 is TGTGCCATCAGTGCGACAGGGGGCTTAGGAGAGACCCAGTACTTC.

The chain uses TRBV6-5 and TRBJ1-1, with TRBD1 matching over 8 bases. Germline lookup yields CDR1 MNHEY and CDR2 SVGAGI. The J segment lost 11 bases and the V segment lost 5 bases, leaving 10 bases of the junction unmatched. This CDR3 is 13 amino acids long. CDR3 bases: TGTGCCAGCAGTCTTCAGGGGGCGCGAGGGGCTTTCTTT. As protein: CASSLQGARGAFF.

This chain uses TRBV7-2 with TRBJ1-2; 12 nucleotides align to TRBD1. With 0 bases clipped from V and 5 bases from J, the junction kept 4 bases outside the gene matches. The length of the CDR3 is 16 residues. CDR1 is SGHTA and CDR2 is FQGNSA in the germline V gene. The CDR3 sequence is CASSLAGTGGSYGYTF. The CDR3 nucleotides read TGTGCCAGCAGCTTAGCCGGGACAGGGGGCTCTTATGGCTACACCTTC. Variable domain in full (rest from reference TRBV7-2 and TRBJ1-2): GAGVSQSPSNKVTEKGKDVELRCDPISGHTALYWYRQSLGQGLEFLIYFQGNSAPDKSGLPSDRFSAERTGGSVSTLTIQRTQQEDSAVYLCASSLAGTGGSYGYTFGSGTRLTVV.

This chain uses TRBV3-1 (or the pseudogene TRBV3-2) with TRBJ1-4; D remains ambiguous. The CDR3 has 15 amino acids. Trimming left V 0 bases short and J 4 bases short, with 9 bases between. Germline values: CDR1 LGHDT, CDR2 YNNKEL (reference sequence). The CDR3 is CASSQDSLFNEKLFF. CDR3 DNA sequence: TGTGCCAGCAGCCAAGATTCTCTGTTTAATGAAAAACTGTTTTTT.

The chain recombines TRBV9 with TRBJ2-3, with D perhaps matching TRBD2 (6 bases). V shed 0 bases and J shed 1 base, with 9 bases lying between them. Germline V lookup: CDR1 SGDLS, CDR2 YYNGEE. This CDR3 is built from 15 residues. The CDR3 loop is CASSVDSGGTDTQYF. The CDR3 region has the DNA TGTGCCAGCAGCGTAGATTCGGGGGGCACAGATACGCAGTATTTT.

The CDR3 DNA sequence: TGCGCCAGCAGCTTGGGGGCCTCTGGAAAGACCCAGTACTTC. This gives the protein CASSLGASGKTQYF. V is TRBV5-1 and J is TRBJ2-5; D gene unclear. Germline values: CDR1 SGHRS, CDR2 YFSETQ. The length of the CDR3 is 14 residues. Trimming removed 0 bases at V and 6 bases at J, with 12 bases between.

This clone was detected only once. The chain joins TRBV2 to TRBJ1-1; a possible D gene is TRBD1 (6 bases). CDR1 and CDR2 from the germline V gene are SNHLY and FYNNEI. The CDR3 is made up of 12 amino acids. V was clipped by 5 bases and J by 11 bases, with 15 bases between them. CDR3: CASSPDSPSAFF. The CDR3 DNA reads as TGTGCCAGCAGTCCGGACAGCCCCTCGGCTTTCTTT.

V and J are TRBV28 and TRBJ1-2, with 9 bases matching TRBD1. The CDR3 runs 15 residues. Unmatched junction bases numbered 6, after V lost 2 bases and J lost 5 bases. Germline V gives CDR1 MDHEN, CDR2 SYDVKM. CDR3 nucleotide sequence: TGTGCCAGCAGTTTACACGGACAGGGGTCTTATGGCTACACCTTC. Protein sequence: CASSLHGQGSYGYTF.

This clone was recorded once. The chain uses TRBV7-2 and TRBJ2-2; 8 nucleotides match TRBD2. This CDR3 is built from 18 residues. In germline, CDR1 is SGHTA, CDR2 FQGNSA. V lost 7 bases to trimming and J lost 3 bases; unmatched junction nucleotides: 16. As DNA, the CDR3 is TGTGCCAGCACCCCGCCGGGACTAGAACGAGAGCACACCGGGGAGCTGTTTTTT. It specifies CASTPPGLEREHTGELFF. Full variable domain (missing parts from reference TRBV7-2 and TRBJ2-2): GAGVSQSPSNKVTEKGKDVELRCDPISGHTALYWYRQSLGQGLEFLIYFQGNSAPDKSGLPSDRFSAERTGGSVSTLTIQRTQQEDSAVYLCASTPPGLEREHTGELFFGEGSRLTVL.